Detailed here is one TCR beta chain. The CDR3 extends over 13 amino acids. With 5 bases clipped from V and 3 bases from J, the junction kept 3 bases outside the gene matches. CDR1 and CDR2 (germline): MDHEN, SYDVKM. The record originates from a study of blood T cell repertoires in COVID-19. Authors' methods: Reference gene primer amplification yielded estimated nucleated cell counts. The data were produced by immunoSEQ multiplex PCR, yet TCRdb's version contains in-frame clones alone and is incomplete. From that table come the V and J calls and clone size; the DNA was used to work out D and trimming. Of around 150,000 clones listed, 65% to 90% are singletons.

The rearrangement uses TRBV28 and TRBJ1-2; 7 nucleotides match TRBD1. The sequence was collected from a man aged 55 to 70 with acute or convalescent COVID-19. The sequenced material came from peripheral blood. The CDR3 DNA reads TGTGCCAGCAGTCCGGGACAGTACTATGGCTACACCTTC. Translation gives CASSPGQYYGYTF.